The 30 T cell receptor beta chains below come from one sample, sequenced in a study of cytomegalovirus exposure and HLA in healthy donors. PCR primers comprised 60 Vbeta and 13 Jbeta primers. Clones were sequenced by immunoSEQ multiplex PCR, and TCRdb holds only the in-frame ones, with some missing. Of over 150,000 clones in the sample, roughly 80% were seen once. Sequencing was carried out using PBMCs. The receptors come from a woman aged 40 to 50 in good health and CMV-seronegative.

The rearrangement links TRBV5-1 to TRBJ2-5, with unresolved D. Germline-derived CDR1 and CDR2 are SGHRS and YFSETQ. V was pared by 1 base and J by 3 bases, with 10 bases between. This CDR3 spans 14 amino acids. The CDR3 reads CASSLFSPEETQYF. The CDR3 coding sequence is TGCGCCAGCAGCTTGTTCTCGCCGGAAGAGACCCAGTACTTC.

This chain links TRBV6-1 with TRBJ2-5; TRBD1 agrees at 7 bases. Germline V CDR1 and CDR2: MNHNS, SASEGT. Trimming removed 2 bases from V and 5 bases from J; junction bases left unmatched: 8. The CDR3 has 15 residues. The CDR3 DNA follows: TGTGCCAGCAGTGAAAGGTGGGGCAGGGGGGAGACCCAGTACTTC. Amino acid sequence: CASSERWGRGETQYF.

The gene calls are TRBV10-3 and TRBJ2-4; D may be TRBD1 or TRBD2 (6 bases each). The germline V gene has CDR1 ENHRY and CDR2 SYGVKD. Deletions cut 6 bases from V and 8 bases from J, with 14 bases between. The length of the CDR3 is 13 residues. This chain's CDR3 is CAIRETGGDIQYF. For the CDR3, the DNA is TGTGCCATCAGGGAGACAGGAGGGGACATTCAGTACTTC.

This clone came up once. For the CDR3, the DNA is TGTGCCAGTCGACAGGTGTACGAGCAGTACTTC. It encodes CASRQVYEQYF. This chain links TRBV11-2 with TRBJ2-7, with D tentatively TRBD1 (6 bases). Trimming took 9 bases from V and 4 from J, leaving 10 bases between them. The CDR3 is 11 amino acids. Germline lookup yields CDR1 SGHAT and CDR2 FQNNGV.

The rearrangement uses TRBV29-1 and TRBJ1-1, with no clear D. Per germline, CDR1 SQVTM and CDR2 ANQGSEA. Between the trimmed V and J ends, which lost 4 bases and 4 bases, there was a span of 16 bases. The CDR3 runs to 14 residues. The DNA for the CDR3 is TGCAGCGTTGGTGTGCCTGGGGAGGGCACTGAAGCTTTCTTT. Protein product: CSVGVPGEGTEAFF.

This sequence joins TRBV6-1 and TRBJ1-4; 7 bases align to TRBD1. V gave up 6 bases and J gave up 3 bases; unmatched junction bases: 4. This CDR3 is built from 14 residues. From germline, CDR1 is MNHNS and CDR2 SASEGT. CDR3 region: CASRSGTANEKLFF. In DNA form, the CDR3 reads TGTGCCAGCAGATCCGGGACAGCTAATGAAAAACTGTTTTTT.

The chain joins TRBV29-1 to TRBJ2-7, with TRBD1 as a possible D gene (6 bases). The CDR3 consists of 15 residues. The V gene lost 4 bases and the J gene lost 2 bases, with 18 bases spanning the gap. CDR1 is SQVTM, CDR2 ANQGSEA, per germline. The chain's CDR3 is CSVAPFRDKPYEQYF. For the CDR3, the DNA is TGCAGCGTTGCTCCATTCCGGGACAAGCCCTACGAGCAGTACTTC.

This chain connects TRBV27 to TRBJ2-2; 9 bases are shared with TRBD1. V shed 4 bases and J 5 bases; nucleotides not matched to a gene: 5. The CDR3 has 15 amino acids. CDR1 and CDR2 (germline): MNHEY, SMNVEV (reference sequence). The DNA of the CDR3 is TGTGCCAGCAGTTCTTACGGGACAGGGACCGGGGAGCTGTTTTTT. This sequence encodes CASSSYGTGTGELFF.

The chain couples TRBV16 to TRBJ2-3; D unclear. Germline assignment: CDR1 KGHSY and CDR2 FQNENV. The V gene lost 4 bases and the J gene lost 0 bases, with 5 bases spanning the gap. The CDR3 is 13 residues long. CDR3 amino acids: CASSPSSTDTQYF. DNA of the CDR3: TGTGCCAGCAGCCCTTCCAGCACAGATACGCAGTATTTT.

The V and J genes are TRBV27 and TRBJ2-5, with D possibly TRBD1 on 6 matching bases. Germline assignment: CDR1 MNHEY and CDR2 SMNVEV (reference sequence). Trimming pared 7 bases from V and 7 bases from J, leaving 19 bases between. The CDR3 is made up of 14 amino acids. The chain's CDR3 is CASKPTGTFRTQYF. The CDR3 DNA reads TGTGCCAGCAAGCCTACAGGGACCTTTCGGACCCAGTACTTC.

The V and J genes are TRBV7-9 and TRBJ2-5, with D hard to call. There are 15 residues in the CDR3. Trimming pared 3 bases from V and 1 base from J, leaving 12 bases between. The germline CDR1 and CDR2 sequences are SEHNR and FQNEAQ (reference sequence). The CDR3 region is CASSFMAGSQETQYF. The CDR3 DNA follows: TGTGCCAGCAGCTTTATGGCAGGAAGCCAAGAGACCCAGTACTTC.

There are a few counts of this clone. CDR3 residues: CASSDRGGVQETQYF. The CDR3, as DNA: TGTGCCAGCAGCGACAGGGGAGGGGTACAGGAGACCCAGTACTTC. V gene TRBV6-5 combines with J gene TRBJ2-5; possible D gene TRBD1, 8 bases. CDR3 length: 15 residues. Germline CDR1 is MNHEY and CDR2 is SVGAGI. V was trimmed by 6 bases and J by 5 bases, leaving 19 bases between them.

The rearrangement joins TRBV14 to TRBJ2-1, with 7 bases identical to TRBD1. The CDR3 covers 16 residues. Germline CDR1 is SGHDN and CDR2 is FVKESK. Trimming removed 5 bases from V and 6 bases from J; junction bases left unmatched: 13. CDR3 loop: CASSTTRGLAPNEQFF. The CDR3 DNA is TGTGCCAGCAGCACAACAAGGGGGCTGGCCCCCAATGAGCAGTTCTTC.

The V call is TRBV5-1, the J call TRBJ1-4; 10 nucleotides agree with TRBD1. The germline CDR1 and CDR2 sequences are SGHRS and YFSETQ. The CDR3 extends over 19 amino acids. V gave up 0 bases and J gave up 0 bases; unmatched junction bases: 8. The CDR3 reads CASSLGRGQGTATNEKLFF. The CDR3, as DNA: TGCGCCAGCAGCTTGGGTCGGGGACAGGGGACTGCAACTAATGAAAAACTGTTTTTT.

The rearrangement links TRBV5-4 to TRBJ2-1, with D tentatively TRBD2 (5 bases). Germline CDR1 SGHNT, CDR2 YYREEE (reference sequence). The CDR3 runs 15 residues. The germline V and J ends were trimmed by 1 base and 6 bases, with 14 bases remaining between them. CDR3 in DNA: TGTGCCAGCAGCTTGAACGGGCTAGCCAGCAATGAGCAGTTCTTC. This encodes CASSLNGLASNEQFF.

CDR3 bases: TGCGCCAGCAGCCAAGACCCCCGACAGGGTGTAGTCCACGAGCAGTACTTC. This sequence encodes CASSQDPRQGVVHEQYF. This sequence joins TRBV4-1 and TRBJ2-7, with TRBD1 identical over 7 bases. The germline V gene encodes CDR1 MGHRA and CDR2 YSYEKL. J was trimmed by 5 bases and V by 0 bases; bases with no gene match: 13. The CDR3 is made up of 17 amino acids.

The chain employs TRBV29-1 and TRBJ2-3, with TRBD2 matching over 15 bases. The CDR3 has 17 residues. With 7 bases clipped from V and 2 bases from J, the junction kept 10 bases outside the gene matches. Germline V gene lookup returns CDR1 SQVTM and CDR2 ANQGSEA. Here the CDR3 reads CSGGLAGGSPDTDTQYF. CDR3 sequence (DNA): TGCAGCGGGGGACTAGCGGGGGGTTCTCCCGACACAGATACGCAGTATTTT.

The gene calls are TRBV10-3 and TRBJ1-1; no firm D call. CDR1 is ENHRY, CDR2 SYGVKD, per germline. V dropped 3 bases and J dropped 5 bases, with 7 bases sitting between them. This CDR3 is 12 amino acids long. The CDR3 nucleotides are TGTGCCATCAGTGACGGGGAAACTGAAGCTTTCTTT. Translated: CAISDGETEAFF.

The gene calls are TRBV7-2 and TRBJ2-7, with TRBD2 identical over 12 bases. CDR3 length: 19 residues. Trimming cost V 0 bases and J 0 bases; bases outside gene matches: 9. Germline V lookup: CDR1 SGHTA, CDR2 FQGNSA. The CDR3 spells CASSLAGGLAGSFSYEQYF. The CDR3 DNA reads TGTGCCAGCAGCTTAGCGGGAGGACTAGCGGGGAGCTTCTCCTACGAGCAGTACTTC.

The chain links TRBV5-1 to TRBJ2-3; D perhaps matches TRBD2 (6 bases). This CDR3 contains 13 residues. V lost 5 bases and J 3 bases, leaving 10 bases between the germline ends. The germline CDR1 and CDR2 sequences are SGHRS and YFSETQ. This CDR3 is CASRFGGTDTQYF. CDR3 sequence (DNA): TGCGCCAGCAGATTTGGAGGGACAGATACGCAGTATTTT.

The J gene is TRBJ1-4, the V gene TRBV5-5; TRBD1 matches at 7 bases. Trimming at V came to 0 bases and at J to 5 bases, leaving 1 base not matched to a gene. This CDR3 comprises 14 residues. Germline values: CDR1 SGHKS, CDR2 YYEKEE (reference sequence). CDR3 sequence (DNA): TGTGCCAGCAGCTTGGTGGGACAGAATGAAAAACTGTTTTTT. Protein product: CASSLVGQNEKLFF.

The CDR3 sequence is CASSSADYGYTF. CDR3 nucleotide sequence: TGTGCCAGCAGTTCGGCGGACTATGGCTACACCTTC. J is TRBJ1-2 and V is TRBV28, with D hard to call. The CDR3 contains 12 residues. Looked up from germline, CDR1 is MDHEN and CDR2 is SYDVKM. Trimming pared 4 bases from V and 3 bases from J, leaving 6 bases between.

This chain's CDR3 is CAISEGALYGYTF. In DNA form, the CDR3 reads TGTGCCATCAGTGAAGGGGCTCTCTATGGCTACACCTTC. V and J are TRBV10-3 and TRBJ1-2; possible D gene TRBD1, 5 bases. Between the trimmed V and J ends, which lost 3 bases and 4 bases, there was a span of 9 bases. CDR3 length: 13 amino acids. Germline V gives CDR1 ENHRY, CDR2 SYGVKD.

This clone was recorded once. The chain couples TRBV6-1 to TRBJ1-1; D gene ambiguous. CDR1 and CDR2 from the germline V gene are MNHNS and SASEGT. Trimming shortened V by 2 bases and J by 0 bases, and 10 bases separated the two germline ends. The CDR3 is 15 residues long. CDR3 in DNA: TGTGCCAGCAGTGAAATGGCGGGCTTGAACACTGAAGCTTTCTTT. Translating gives CASSEMAGLNTEAFF.

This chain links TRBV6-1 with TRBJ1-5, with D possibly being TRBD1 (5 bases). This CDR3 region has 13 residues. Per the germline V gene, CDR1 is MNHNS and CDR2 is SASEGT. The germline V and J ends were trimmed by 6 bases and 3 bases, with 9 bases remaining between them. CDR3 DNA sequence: TGTGCCAGCAGCCGACAGACCAATCAGCCCCAGCATTTT. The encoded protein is CASSRQTNQPQHF.

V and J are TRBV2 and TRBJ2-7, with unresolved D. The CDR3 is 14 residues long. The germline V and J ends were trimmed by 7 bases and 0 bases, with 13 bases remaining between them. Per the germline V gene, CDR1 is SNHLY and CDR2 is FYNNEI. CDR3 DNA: TGTGCCAGCATGAACCTCGAGAGCTCCTACGAGCAGTACTTC. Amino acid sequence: CASMNLESSYEQYF.

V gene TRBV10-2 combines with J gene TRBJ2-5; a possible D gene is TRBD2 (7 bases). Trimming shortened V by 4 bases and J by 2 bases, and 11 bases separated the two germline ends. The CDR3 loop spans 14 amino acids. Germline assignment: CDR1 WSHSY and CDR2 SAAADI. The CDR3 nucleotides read TGCGCCAGCAGTGGAAGGGGGGGACAAGAGACCCAGTACTTC. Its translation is CASSGRGGQETQYF.

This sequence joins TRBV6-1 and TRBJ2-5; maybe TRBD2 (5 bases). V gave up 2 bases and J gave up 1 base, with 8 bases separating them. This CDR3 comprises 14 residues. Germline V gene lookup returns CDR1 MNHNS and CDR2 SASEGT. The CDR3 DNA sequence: TGTGCCAGCAGTGAATTTGGAGGCCAAGAGACCCAGTACTTC. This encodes CASSEFGGQETQYF.

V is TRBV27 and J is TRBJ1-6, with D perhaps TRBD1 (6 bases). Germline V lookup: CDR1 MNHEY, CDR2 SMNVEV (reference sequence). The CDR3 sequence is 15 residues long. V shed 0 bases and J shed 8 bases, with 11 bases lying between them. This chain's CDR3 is CASSLSVQGYSPLHF. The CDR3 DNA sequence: TGTGCCAGCAGTTTATCGGTCCAGGGGTATTCACCCCTCCACTTT.

CDR3 region: CASSLSDREGNGYTF. CDR3 bases: TGTGCCAGCAGCTTGTCGGACAGGGAGGGAAATGGCTACACCTTC. The V call is TRBV5-8, the J call TRBJ1-2; TRBD1 agrees at 8 bases. J gave up 6 bases and V 1 base, and 8 bases lay outside the gene matches. Germline V gene sequence: CDR1 SGHTS, CDR2 YDEGEE. CDR3 length equals 15 residues.